Listed below are T cell receptor beta chains from one sample, sequenced in a study of T cells in Graves' hyperthyroidism and ophthalmopathy. TCRdb re-derived calls from the multiplex PCR reads in MiXCR, one entry per CDR3 protein. The sample yields hundreds of thousands of distinct CDR3 sequences, less than 15% seen once. Input material: blood. The receptors originated from a woman aged 18 to 35 with Graves' hyperthyroidism. CDR3s include the opening cysteine and the closing phenylalanine or tryptophan. The D gene is left open where the match is weak. Only some rows state a clone size, as once, few, many or a class for expanded clones.

D: .; J: TRBJ1-6; V: TRBV6-1; size: few; DNA: TGTGCCAGCAGTCCGCCGACTGAGCTTAATAATTCACCCCTCCACTTT; CDR3: CASSPPTELNNSPLHF
D: .; J: TRBJ1-2; V: TRBV27; size: many; DNA: TGTGCCAGCAGTTTAACTGGAAAACTGGGCTATGGCTACACCTTC; CDR3: CASSLTGKLGYGYTF
D: TRBD1; J: TRBJ2-5; V: TRBV30; size: many; DNA: TGTGCCTGGAGTGCGGACAGGGGACAAGAGACCCAGTACTTC; CDR3: CAWSADRGQETQYF
D: .; J: TRBJ2-6; V: TRBV30; size: few; DNA: TGTGCCTGGACGATCTCTGGGGCCAACGTCCTGACTTTC; CDR3: CAWTISGANVLTF
D: .; J: TRBJ2-2; V: TRBV12-3/TRBV12-4; size: few; DNA: TGTGCCAGCAAAAGGGTCGCCGGGGAGCTGTTTTTT; CDR3: CASKRVAGELFF
D: TRBD1; J: TRBJ1-4; V: TRBV28; size: many; DNA: TGTGCCAGCAGTCCAACCTCCTACAGGGGTATGAGTTGGCCAGATATGAAAAAACTGTTTTTT; CDR3: CASSPTSYRGMSWPDMKKLFF
D: .; J: TRBJ2-7; V: TRBV7-9; size: few; DNA: TGTGCCAGCAGCTTAGGGTCAGGGGCCAGCGAGCAGTACTTC; CDR3: CASSLGSGASEQYF
D: TRBD1; J: TRBJ1-6; V: TRBV28; size: many; DNA: TGTGCCAGCAGTCCGGAGGGGGCTGAGTCGTCCTATAATTCACCCCTCCACTTT; CDR3: CASSPEGAESSYNSPLHF
D: TRBD1; J: TRBJ1-4; V: TRBV18; size: many; DNA: TGTGCCAGCTCGGGGGACAGAGTTAATGAAAAACTGTTTTTT; CDR3: CASSGDRVNEKLFF
D: TRBD2; J: TRBJ2-1; V: TRBV12-3/TRBV12-4; size: many; DNA: TGTGCCAGCTCCCGGGGGGGCGGGTCCTACAATGAGCAGTTCTTC; CDR3: CASSRGGGSYNEQFF
D: .; J: TRBJ2-2; V: TRBV11-2; size: many; DNA: TGTGCCAGCAGTACTATAGCCATCGGGGAGCTGTTTTTT; CDR3: CASSTIAIGELFF
D: .; J: TRBJ2-3; V: TRBV7-2; size: many; DNA: TGTGCCAGCAGCTTAGTGATCCTAGCGCGCTACACAGATACGCAGTATTTT; CDR3: CASSLVILARYTDTQYF
D: .; J: TRBJ1-2; V: TRBV27; size: many; DNA: TGTGCCAGCAGTTTGGAACCAGACAAAGCTAACTATGGCTACACCTTC; CDR3: CASSLEPDKANYGYTF
D: .; J: TRBJ2-3; V: TRBV18; size: many; DNA: TGTGCCAGCTCCCCCTTCGCCGCGGATGTGGCAGATACGCAGTATTTT; CDR3: CASSPFAADVADTQYF
D: .; J: TRBJ2-7; V: TRBV20-1; size: .; DNA: TGCAGTGCGAGACGGAGCTCCTACGAGCAGTACTTC; CDR3: CSARRSSYEQYF
D: .; J: TRBJ1-5; V: TRBV3-1; size: many; DNA: TGTGCCAGCAGCCCCAGGTATAGCAATCAGCCCCAGCATTTT; CDR3: CASSPRYSNQPQHF
D: .; J: TRBJ2-1; V: TRBV28; size: many; DNA: TGTGCCAGCAGTTTCTTCCGGGATGAGCAGTTCTTC; CDR3: CASSFFRDEQFF
D: .; J: TRBJ1-2; V: TRBV3-1; size: many; DNA: TGTGCCAGCGGCCAGGGTATGGGCTATGGCTACACCTTC; CDR3: CASGQGMGYGYTF
D: .; J: TRBJ2-7; V: TRBV12-3/TRBV12-4; size: many; DNA: TGTGCCAGCAGTCCTGCTGCGGCGGGCGAGCAGTACTTC; CDR3: CASSPAAAGEQYF
D: .; J: TRBJ1-2; V: TRBV5-1; size: many; DNA: TGCGCCAGCACCTATCAGGATCCCAGTGGCTACACCTTC; CDR3: CASTYQDPSGYTF
D: TRBD1; J: TRBJ2-1; V: TRBV11-2; size: many; DNA: TGTGCCAGCAGCCCCGGGACAGGGGCGTATGAGCAGTTCTTC; CDR3: CASSPGTGAYEQFF
D: TRBD2; J: TRBJ2-5; V: TRBV7-2; size: many; DNA: TGTGCCAGCAGCCCCCAGGCGGGAGTCGGCATAGAGACCCAGTACTTC; CDR3: CASSPQAGVGIETQYF
D: .; J: TRBJ1-2; V: TRBV27; size: .; DNA: TGTGCCAGCACTCCATCAGGGAGGCTATTAAGTGGCTACACCTTC; CDR3: CASTPSGRLLSGYTF
D: .; J: TRBJ2-3; V: TRBV7-3; size: many; DNA: TGTGCCAGCAGTCCGTTCGGGTCAGATACGCAGTATTTT; CDR3: CASSPFGSDTQYF
D: TRBD1; J: TRBJ1-3; V: TRBV5-1; size: .; DNA: TGCGCCAGCAAGATGGGACAGGGCTCTGGAAACACCATATATTTT; CDR3: CASKMGQGSGNTIYF
D: .; J: TRBJ2-2; V: TRBV4-2; size: .; DNA: TGTGCCAGCAGCCAAGATCCTAAGAGGACCGGGGAGCTGTTTTTT; CDR3: CASSQDPKRTGELFF
D: .; J: TRBJ1-5; V: TRBV10-2; size: few; DNA: TGCGCCAGCAGTGACCCGTCGCGGAAGCCCCAGCATTTT; CDR3: CASSDPSRKPQHF
D: .; J: TRBJ1-5; V: TRBV12-3/TRBV12-4; size: many; DNA: TGTGCCAGCAGTTTTCGGCGGACGGGAAACAATCAGCCCCAGCATTTT; CDR3: CASSFRRTGNNQPQHF
D: TRBD2; J: TRBJ2-7; V: TRBV4-3; size: few; DNA: TGCGCCAGCAGCCAAGGGACTAGCGTCAGCTCCTACAATGAGCAGTACTTC; CDR3: CASSQGTSVSSYNEQYF
D: .; J: TRBJ2-7; V: TRBV20-1; size: few; DNA: TGCAGTGCTAAAATCCTCCAGGGTCCCCACGAGCAGTACTTC; CDR3: CSAKILQGPHEQYF
D: .; J: TRBJ2-5; V: TRBV7-3; size: .; DNA: TGTGCCAGCAGCCCATCGCAACCACAACAAGAGACCCAGTACTTC; CDR3: CASSPSQPQQETQYF
D: .; J: TRBJ1-3; V: TRBV6-1; size: few; DNA: TGTGCCAGCCGGCCGATCTCTGGAAACACCATATATTTT; CDR3: CASRPISGNTIYF
D: .; J: TRBJ1-5; V: TRBV18; size: few; DNA: TGTGCCAGCTCGAAACACACAAGCAATCAGCCCCAGCATTTT; CDR3: CASSKHTSNQPQHF
D: .; J: TRBJ2-1; V: TRBV27; size: many; DNA: TGTGCCAGCAGTTTCGGACTGGGTGAGCAGTTCTTC; CDR3: CASSFGLGEQFF
D: .; J: TRBJ1-1; V: TRBV7-8; size: .; DNA: TGTGCCAGCAGCTTAAGGTGGGAGACTGAAGCTTTCTTT; CDR3: CASSLRWETEAFF
D: TRBD1; J: TRBJ1-5; V: TRBV12-3/TRBV12-4; size: many; DNA: TGTGCCAGCAGGACAGGGACGTTTAATCAGCCCCAGCATTTT; CDR3: CASRTGTFNQPQHF
D: TRBD1; J: TRBJ1-5; V: TRBV20-1; size: few; DNA: TGCAGTGCCAGGACAGGGGGCGGGCAGCCCCAGCATTTT; CDR3: CSARTGGGQPQHF
D: .; J: TRBJ2-3; V: TRBV7-3; size: many; DNA: TGTGCCAGCAGCTTAATAGGAGGGGCAGATACGCAGTATTTT; CDR3: CASSLIGGADTQYF
D: TRBD2; J: TRBJ2-3; V: TRBV20-1; size: many; DNA: TGCAGTGTCCTCTCCCCGGGACTAGCGGGATTCACAGATACGCAGTATTTT; CDR3: CSVLSPGLAGFTDTQYF
D: .; J: TRBJ1-2; V: TRBV18; size: many; DNA: TGTGCCAGCTCACCGACCGGGACCCCGTTCGGCTACACCTTC; CDR3: CASSPTGTPFGYTF
D: .; J: TRBJ2-5; V: TRBV4-3; size: .; DNA: TGCGCCAGCAGCCATCGCTTTAGGGGCGGACAAGAGACCCAGTACTTC; CDR3: CASSHRFRGGQETQYF
D: TRBD1; J: TRBJ1-6; V: TRBV12-3/TRBV12-4; size: many; DNA: TGTGCCAGCAGGACCGGGACAGTGAATTCACCCCTCCACTTT; CDR3: CASRTGTVNSPLHF
D: .; J: TRBJ1-1; V: TRBV7-9; size: .; DNA: TGTGCCAGCAGCTTCGTTGAGGACACTGAAGCTTTCTTT; CDR3: CASSFVEDTEAFF
D: .; J: TRBJ2-5; V: TRBV7-2; size: many; DNA: TGTGCCAGCAGCCCCCGACGTGGGTCGGAGACCCAGTACTTC; CDR3: CASSPRRGSETQYF
D: TRBD2; J: TRBJ2-5; V: TRBV20-1; size: .; DNA: TGCAGTGCTAGAGTGCGGCTAGCGGGAGCTGGGGAGACCCAGTACTTC; CDR3: CSARVRLAGAGETQYF
D: .; J: TRBJ2-5; V: TRBV12-3/TRBV12-4; size: many; DNA: TGTGCCAGCAGTCAGGGACTGGGGGAGACCCAGTACTTC; CDR3: CASSQGLGETQYF
D: .; J: TRBJ2-7; V: TRBV20-1; size: many; DNA: TGCAGTGCTAGGAAGTCAGGTAACGAGCAGTACTTC; CDR3: CSARKSGNEQYF
D: .; J: TRBJ2-5; V: TRBV7-9; size: many; DNA: TGTGCCAGCACCCACCAAGAGACCCAGTACTTC; CDR3: CASTHQETQYF
D: .; J: TRBJ1-5; V: TRBV7-9; size: .; DNA: TGTGCCAGCAGCTTAGAAGTCCGGGGGGGTAACAGGGGCAATCAGCCCCAGCATTTT; CDR3: CASSLEVRGGNRGNQPQHF
D: .; J: TRBJ2-7; V: TRBV27; size: few; DNA: TGTGCCAGCAGTTTATTAGGAAGTAGGGGATGGGACGAGCAGTACTTC; CDR3: CASSLLGSRGWDEQYF
D: .; J: TRBJ1-6; V: TRBV9; size: many; DNA: TGTGCCAGCAGCGCATCTCGCCACAGGGCCGAGTCACCCCTCCACTTT; CDR3: CASSASRHRAESPLHF
D: TRBD2; J: TRBJ2-5; V: TRBV12-3/TRBV12-4; size: many; DNA: TGTGCCACCAGAGAAGGAGCGGGGGGAGAGACCCAGTACTTC; CDR3: CATREGAGGETQYF
D: .; J: TRBJ2-5; V: TRBV11-1; size: many; DNA: TGTGCCAGCACCCGCGACGGGTACGGGGAAGAGACCCAGTACTTC; CDR3: CASTRDGYGEETQYF
D: TRBD2; J: TRBJ2-3; V: TRBV2; size: many; DNA: TGTGCCAGCAGCGCAACTAGCGGGGGGACCACAGATACGCAGTATTTT; CDR3: CASSATSGGTTDTQYF
D: .; J: TRBJ1-2; V: TRBV28; size: .; DNA: TGTGCCAGCAGTCCCCCGGGACGAGGCTACACCTTC; CDR3: CASSPPGRGYTF